This T cell receptor (beta chain) was captured by sequencing in a study of molecular identifiers for immune sequencing clone quantification. TCRdb redid the calling of the PCR reads with MiXCR, one entry per CDR3 protein. The sample has about 640,000 distinct CDR3 sequences, 15% to 20% seen once; the top ten hold roughly 0.85%. The CDR3 runs 17 residues. In this sample, this clonotype turned up once. Its target is not known. A clone one base away is much larger, so this may be a read error. General study results and limits: Clones of above 20 RNA copies carried over 97% of effector molecules; in naive cells they carried under 1%. Single-cell amounts of spiked Jurkat TCR RNA were reportedly detectable among over 750,000 naive cells.

The chain combines TRBV12-3 or TRBV12-4 with TRBJ1-5, with TRBD1 matching over 7 bases. The sequenced material came from naive CD8+ T cells from blood, with Jurkat cell RNA spiked in. Described subset: FACS-sorted CD8+CD4-CCR7+CD45RA+ naive T cells. This TCR derives from a human donor in good health. Some libraries in this study had Jurkat cell RNA spiked in. The CDR3 loop reads CASSQSRDRNSNQPRHF. The CDR3 nucleotides are TGTGCCAGCAGTCAAAGCCGGGACAGAAATAGCAATCAGCCCCGGCATTTT.